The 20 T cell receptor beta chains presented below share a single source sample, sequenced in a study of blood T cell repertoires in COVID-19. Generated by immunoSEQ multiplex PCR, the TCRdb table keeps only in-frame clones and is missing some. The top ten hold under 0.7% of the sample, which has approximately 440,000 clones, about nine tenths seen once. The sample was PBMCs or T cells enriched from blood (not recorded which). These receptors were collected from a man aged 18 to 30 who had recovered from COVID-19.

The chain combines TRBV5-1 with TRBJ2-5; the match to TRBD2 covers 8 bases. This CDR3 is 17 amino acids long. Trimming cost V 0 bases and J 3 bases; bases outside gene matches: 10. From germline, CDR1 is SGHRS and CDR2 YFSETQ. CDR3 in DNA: TGCGCCAGCAGCTTGGGGGCGGGAGGTTCTCCGGAAGAGACCCAGTACTTC. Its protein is CASSLGAGGSPEETQYF.

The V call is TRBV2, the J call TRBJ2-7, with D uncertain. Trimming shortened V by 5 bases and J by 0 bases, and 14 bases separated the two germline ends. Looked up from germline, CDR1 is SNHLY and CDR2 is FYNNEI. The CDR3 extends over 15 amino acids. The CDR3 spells CASSPSDQYSYEQYF. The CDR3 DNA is TGTGCCAGCAGTCCATCAGATCAATACTCCTACGAGCAGTACTTC. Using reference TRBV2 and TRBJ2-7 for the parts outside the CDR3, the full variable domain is EPEVTQTPSHQVTQMGQEVILRCVPISNHLYFYWYRQILGQKVEFLVSFYNNEISEKSEIFDDQFSVERPDGSNFTLKIRSTKLEDSAMYFCASSPSDQYSYEQYFGPGTRLTVT.

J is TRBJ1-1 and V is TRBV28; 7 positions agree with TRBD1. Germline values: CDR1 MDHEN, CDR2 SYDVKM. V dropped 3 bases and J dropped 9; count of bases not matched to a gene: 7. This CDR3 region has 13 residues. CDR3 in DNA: TGTGCCAGCAGTTTTGGCAGGGGGGTTAAAGCTTTCTTT. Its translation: CASSFGRGVKAFF.

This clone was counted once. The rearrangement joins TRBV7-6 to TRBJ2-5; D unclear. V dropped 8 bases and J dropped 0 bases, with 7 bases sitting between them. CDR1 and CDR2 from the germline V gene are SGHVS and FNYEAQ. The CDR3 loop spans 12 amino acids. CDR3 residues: CASGGYQETQYF. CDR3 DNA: TGTGCCAGCGGTGGCTACCAAGAGACCCAGTACTTC.

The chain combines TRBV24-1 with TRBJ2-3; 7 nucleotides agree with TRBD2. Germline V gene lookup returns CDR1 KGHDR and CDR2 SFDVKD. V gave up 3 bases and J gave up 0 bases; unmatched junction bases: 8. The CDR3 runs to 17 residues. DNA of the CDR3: TGTGCCACCAGTGATACGGGACTAACCGATAGCACAGATACGCAGTATTTT. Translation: CATSDTGLTDSTDTQYF.

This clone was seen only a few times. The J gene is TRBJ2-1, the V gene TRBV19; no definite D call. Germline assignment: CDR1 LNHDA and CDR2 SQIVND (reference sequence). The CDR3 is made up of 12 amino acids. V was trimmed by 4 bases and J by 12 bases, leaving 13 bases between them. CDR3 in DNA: TGTGCCAGTAGTAGAGGAGAAAGGCGGCAGTTCTTC. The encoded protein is CASSRGERRQFF.

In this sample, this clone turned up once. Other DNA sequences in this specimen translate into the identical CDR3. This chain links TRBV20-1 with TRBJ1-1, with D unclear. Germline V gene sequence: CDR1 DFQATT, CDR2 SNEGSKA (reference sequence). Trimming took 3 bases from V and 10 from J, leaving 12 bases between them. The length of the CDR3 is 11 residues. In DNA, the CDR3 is TGCAGTGCTAGGAGCGGAGGGAGAGCTTTCTTT. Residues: CSARSGGRAFF.

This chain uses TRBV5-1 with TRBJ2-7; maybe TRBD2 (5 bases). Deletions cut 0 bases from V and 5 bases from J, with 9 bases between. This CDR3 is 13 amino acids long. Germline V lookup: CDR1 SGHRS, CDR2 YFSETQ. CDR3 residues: CASSLAGSHEQYF. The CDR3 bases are TGCGCCAGCAGCTTGGCGGGGTCACACGAGCAGTACTTC.

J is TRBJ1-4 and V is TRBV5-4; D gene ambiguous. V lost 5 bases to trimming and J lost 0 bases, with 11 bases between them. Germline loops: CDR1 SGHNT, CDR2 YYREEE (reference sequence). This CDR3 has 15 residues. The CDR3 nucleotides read TGTGCCAGCAGTCCGAGTTCCGCAACTAATGAAAAACTGTTTTTT. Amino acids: CASSPSSATNEKLFF.

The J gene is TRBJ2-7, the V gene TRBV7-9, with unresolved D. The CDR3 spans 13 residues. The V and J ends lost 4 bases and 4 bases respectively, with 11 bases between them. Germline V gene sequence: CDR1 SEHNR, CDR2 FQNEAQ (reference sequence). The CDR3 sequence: CASSSPKRYEQYF. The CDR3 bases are TGTGCCAGCAGCTCGCCGAAGAGGTACGAGCAGTACTTC. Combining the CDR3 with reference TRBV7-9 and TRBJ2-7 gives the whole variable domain DTGVSQNPRHKITKRGQNVTFRCDPISEHNRLYWYRQTLGQGPEFLTYFQNEAQLEKSRLLSDRFSAERPKGSFSTLEIQRTEQGDSAMYLCASSSPKRYEQYFGPGTRLTVT.

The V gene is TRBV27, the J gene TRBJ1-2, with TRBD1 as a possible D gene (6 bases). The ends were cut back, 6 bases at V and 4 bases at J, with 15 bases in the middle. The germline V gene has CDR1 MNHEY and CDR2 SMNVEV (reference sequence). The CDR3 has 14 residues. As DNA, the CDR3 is TGTGCCAGCAGACTGGAGGACAGATTCTATGGCTACACCTTC. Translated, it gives CASRLEDRFYGYTF.

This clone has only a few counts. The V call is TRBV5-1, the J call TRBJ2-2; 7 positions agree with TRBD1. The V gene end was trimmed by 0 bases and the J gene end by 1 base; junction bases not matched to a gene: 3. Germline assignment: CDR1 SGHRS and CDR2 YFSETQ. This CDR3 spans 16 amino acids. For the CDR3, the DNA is TGCGCCAGCAGCTTGGAGGGACAGTTGAACACCGGGGAGCTGTTTTTT. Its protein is CASSLEGQLNTGELFF.

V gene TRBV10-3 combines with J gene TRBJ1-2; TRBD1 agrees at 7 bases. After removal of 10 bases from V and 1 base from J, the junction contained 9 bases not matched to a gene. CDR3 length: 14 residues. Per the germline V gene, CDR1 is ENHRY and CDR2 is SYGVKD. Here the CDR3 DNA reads TGTGCCACCGAACAGGGGACGATTAACTATGGCTACACCTTC. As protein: CATEQGTINYGYTF.

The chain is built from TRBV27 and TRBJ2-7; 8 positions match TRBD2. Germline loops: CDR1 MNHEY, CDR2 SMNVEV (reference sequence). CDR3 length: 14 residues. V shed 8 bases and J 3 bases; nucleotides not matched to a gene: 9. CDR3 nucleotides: TGTGCCAGCCGAAGGTCGGGAGGGCTCTACGAGCAGTACTTC. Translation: CASRRSGGLYEQYF.

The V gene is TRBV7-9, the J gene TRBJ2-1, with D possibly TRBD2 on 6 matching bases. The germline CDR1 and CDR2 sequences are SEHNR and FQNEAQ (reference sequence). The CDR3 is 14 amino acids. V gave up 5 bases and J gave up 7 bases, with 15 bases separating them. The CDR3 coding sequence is TGTGCCAGCAGCCTGGGAACTGGGGGGAATGAGCAGTTCTTC. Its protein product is CASSLGTGGNEQFF.

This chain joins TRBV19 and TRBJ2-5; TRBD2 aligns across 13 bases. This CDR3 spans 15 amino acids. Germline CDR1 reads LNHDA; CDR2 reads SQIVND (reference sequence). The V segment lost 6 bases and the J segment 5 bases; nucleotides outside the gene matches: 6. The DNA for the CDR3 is TGTGCCAGTAGCCAGACTAGCGGGAGGCGGGAGACCCAGTACTTC. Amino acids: CASSQTSGRRETQYF.

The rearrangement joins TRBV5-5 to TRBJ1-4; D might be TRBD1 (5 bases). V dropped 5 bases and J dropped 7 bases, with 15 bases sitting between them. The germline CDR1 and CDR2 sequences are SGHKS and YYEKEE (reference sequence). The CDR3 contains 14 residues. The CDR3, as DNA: TGTGCCAGCAGGCCTGGTGGGGGGAGTGAAAAACTGTTTTTT. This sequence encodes CASRPGGGSEKLFF.

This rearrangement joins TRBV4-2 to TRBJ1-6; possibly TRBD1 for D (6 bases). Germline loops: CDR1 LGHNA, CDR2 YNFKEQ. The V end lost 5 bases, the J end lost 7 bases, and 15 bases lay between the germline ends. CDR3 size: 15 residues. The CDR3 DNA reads TGTGCCAGCAGCGGTGGACAGAACAACAATTCACCCCTCCACTTT. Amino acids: CASSGGQNNNSPLHF.

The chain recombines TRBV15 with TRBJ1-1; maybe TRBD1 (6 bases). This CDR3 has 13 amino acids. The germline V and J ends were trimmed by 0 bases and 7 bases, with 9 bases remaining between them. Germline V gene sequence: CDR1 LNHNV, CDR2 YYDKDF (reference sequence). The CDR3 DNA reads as TGTGCCACCAGCAGAGATCAGGGGTTTGAAGCTTTCTTT. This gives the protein CATSRDQGFEAFF.

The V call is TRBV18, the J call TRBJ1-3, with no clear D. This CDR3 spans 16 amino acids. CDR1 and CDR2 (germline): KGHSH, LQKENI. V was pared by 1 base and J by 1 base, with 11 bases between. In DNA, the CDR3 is TGTGCCAGCTCACCACAGGCCGGGGATTCTGGAAACACCATATATTTT. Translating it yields CASSPQAGDSGNTIYF.